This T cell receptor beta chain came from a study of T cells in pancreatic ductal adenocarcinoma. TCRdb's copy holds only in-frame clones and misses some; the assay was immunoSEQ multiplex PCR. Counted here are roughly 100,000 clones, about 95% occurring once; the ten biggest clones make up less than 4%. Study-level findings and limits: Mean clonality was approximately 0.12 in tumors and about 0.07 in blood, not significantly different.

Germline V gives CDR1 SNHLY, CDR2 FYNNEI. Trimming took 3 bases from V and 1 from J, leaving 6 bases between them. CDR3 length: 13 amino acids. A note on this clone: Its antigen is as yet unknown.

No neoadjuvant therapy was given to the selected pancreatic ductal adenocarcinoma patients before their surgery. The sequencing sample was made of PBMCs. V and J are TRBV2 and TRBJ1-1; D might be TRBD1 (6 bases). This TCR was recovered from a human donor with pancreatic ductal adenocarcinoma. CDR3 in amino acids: CASSETGNTEAFF. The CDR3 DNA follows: TGTGCCAGCAGTGAGACAGGGAACACTGAAGCTTTCTTT.